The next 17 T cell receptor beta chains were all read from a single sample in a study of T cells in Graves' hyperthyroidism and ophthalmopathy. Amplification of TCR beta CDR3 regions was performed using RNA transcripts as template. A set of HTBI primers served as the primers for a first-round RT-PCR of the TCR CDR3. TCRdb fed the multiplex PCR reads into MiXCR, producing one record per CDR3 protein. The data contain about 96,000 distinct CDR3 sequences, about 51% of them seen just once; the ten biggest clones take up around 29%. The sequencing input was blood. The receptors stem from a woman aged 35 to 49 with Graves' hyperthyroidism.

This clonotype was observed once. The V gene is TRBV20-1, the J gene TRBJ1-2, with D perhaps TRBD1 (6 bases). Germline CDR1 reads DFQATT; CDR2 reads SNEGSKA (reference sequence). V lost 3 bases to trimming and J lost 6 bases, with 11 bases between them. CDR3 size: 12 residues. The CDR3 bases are TGCAGTGCTAGTAAGGGGGGGAATGGCTACACCTTC. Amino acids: CSASKGGNGYTF.

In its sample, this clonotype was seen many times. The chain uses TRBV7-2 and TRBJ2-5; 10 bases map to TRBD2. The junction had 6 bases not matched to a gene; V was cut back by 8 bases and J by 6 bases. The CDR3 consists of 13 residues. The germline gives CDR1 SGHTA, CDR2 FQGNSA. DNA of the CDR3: TGTGCCAGCGGGCTAGCGGGAGCAAAGACCCAGTACTTC. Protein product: CASGLAGAKTQYF. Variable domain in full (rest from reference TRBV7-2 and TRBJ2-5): GAGVSQSPSNKVTEKGKDVELRCDPISGHTALYWYRQSLGQGLEFLIYFQGNSAPDKSGLPSDRFSAERTGGSVSTLTIQRTQQEDSAVYLCASGLAGAKTQYFGPGTRLLVL.

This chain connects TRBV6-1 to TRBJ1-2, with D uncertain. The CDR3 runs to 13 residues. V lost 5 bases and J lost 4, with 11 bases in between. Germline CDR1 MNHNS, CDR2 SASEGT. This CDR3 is CASSIIESYGYTF. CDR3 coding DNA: TGTGCCAGCAGTATAATCGAAAGCTATGGCTACACCTTC.

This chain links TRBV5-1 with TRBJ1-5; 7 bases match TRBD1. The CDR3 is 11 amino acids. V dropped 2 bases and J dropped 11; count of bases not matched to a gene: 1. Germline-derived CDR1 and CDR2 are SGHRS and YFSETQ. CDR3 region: CASSFGQAQHF. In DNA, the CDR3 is TGCGCCAGCAGCTTCGGACAGGCCCAGCATTTT. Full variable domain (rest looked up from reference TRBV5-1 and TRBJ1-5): KAGVTQTPRYLIKTRGQQVTLSCSPISGHRSVSWYQQTPGQGLQFLFEYFSETQRNKGNFPGRFSGRQFSNSRSEMNVSTLELGDSALYLCASSFGQAQHFGDGTRLSIL.

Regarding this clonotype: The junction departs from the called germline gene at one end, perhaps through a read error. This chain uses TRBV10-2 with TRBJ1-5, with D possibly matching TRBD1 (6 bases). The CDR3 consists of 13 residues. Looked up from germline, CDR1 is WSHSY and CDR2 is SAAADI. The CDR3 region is CASRSDSHQPRHF. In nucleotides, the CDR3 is TGCGCCAGCAGGTCGGACAGTCATCAGCCCCGGCATTTT.

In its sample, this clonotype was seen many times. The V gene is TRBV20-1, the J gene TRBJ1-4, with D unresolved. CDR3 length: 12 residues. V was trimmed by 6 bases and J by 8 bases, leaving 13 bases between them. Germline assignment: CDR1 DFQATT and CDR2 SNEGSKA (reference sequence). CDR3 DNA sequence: TGCAGTGCATACTATAGTAGCGAAAAACTGTTTTTT. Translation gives CSAYYSSEKLFF.

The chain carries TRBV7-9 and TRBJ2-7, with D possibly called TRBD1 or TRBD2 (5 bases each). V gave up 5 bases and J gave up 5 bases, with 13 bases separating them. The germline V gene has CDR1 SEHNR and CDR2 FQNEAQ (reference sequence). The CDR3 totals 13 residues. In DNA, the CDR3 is TGTGCCAGCAGCCGGACGGGGCTCGACGAGCAGTACTTC. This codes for CASSRTGLDEQYF.

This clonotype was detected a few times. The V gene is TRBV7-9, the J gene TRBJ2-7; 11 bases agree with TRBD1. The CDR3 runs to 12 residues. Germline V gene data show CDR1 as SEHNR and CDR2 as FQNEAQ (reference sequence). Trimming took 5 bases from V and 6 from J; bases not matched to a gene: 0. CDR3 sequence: CASSGTGGEQYF. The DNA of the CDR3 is TGTGCCAGCAGCGGGACAGGGGGCGAGCAGTACTTC.

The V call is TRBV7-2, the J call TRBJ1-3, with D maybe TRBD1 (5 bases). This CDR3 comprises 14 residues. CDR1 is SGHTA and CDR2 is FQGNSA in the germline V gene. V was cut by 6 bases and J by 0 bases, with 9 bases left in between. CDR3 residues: CASSTDSSGNTIYF. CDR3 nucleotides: TGTGCCAGCAGTACCGACAGCTCTGGAAACACCATATATTTT.

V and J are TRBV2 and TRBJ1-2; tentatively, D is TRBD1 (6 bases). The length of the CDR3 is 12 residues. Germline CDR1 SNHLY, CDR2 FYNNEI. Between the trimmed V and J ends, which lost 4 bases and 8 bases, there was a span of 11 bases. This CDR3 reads CASSGTARGYTF. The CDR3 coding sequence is TGTGCCAGCAGTGGGACAGCGAGGGGCTACACCTTC.

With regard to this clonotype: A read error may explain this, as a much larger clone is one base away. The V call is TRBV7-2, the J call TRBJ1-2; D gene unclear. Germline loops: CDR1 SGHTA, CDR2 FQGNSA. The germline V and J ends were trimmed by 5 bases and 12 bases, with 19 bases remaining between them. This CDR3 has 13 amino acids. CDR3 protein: CTSSQSGNSGNTF. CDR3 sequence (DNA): TGTACCAGCAGCCAGAGCGGGAACTCTGGAAACACCTTC. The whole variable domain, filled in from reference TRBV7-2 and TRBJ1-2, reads GAGVSQSPSNKVTEKGKDVELRCDPISGHTALYWYRQSLGQGLEFLIYFQGNSAPDKSGLPSDRFSAERTGGSVSTLTIQRTQQEDSAVYLCTSSQSGNSGNTFGSGTRLTVV.

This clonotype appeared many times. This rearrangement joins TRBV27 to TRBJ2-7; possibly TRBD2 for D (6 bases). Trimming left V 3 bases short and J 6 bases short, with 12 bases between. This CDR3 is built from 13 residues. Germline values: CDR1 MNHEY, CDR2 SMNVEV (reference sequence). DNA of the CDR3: TGTGCCAGCAGTTTCGGGGGACTTAGCGAGCAGTACTTC. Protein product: CASSFGGLSEQYF.

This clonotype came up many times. The CDR3 DNA follows: TGTGCCAGCAGTGAAGTGTGGGAGTCTGGCTACACCTTC. Its protein is CASSEVWESGYTF. J is TRBJ1-2 and V is TRBV6-1; D gene uncertain. Per germline, CDR1 MNHNS and CDR2 SASEGT. The CDR3 spans 13 residues. V was trimmed by 1 base and J by 7 bases, leaving 10 bases between them.

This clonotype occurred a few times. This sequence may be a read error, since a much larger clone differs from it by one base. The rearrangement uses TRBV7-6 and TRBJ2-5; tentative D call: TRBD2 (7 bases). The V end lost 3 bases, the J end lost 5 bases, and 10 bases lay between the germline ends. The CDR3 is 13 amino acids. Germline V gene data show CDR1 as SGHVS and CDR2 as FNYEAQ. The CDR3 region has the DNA TGTGCCAGCAGCTTTCGGGGGGCCGAGACCCAGTACTTC. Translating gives CASSFRGAETQYF. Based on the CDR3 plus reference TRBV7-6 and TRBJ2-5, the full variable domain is GAGVSQSPRYKVTKRGQDVALRCDPISGHVSLYWYRQALGQGPEFLTYFNYEAQQDKSGLPNDRFSAERPEGSISTLTIQRTEQRDSAMYRCASSFRGAETQYFGPGTRLLVL.

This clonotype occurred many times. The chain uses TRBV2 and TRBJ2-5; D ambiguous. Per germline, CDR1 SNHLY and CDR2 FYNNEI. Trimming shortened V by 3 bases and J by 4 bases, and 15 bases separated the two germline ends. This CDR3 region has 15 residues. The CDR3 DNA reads TGTGCCAGCAGTGATGGTGACGCGGTGACAGAGACCCAGTACTTC. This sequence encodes CASSDGDAVTETQYF. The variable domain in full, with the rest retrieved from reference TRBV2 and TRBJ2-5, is EPEVTQTPSHQVTQMGQEVILRCVPISNHLYFYWYRQILGQKVEFLVSFYNNEISEKSEIFDDQFSVERPDGSNFTLKIRSTKLEDSAMYFCASSDGDAVTETQYFGPGTRLLVL.

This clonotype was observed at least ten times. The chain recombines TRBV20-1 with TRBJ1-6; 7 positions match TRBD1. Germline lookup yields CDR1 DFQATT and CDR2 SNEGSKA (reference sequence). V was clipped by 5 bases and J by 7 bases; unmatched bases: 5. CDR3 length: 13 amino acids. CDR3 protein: CSAGTDWNSPLHF. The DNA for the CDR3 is TGCAGTGCTGGGACAGATTGGAATTCACCCCTCCACTTT.

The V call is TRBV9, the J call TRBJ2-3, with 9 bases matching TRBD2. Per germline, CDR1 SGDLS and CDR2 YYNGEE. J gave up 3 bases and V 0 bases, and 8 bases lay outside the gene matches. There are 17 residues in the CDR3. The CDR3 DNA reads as TGTGCCAGCAGCGTAGATCCGGGACTAGCAGGGACAGATACGCAGTATTTT. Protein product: CASSVDPGLAGTDTQYF.